In this sample, the clone carrying this TCR beta chain turned up a few times. The antigen is undetermined. TCRdb re-analysed the 5' RACE reads in MiXCR, keeping a single row per CDR3 protein. The profile shows roughly 380,000 distinct CDR3 sequences, over 25% of them singletons. Reared together, all three twin pairs probably met the same infectious agents and vaccines. The entry originates in a study of identical twins' blood T cells. General study points: Out-of-frame TCRbeta clonotypes reportedly had markedly more similar V usage in twins than unrelated donors.

The receptor was isolated from a woman aged 18-55 years in good health. The sequencing sample was made of PBMCs.

The CDR3 reads CATSDPRGTQYF. DNA of the CDR3: TGTGCCACCAGTGATCCCAGGGGGACCCAGTACTTC. The rearrangement uses TRBV24-1 and TRBJ2-5; perhaps TRBD1 as D (6 bases). V lost 3 bases to trimming and J lost 7 bases, with 8 bases between them. This CDR3 spans 12 amino acids. Germline lookup yields CDR1 KGHDR and CDR2 SFDVKD.